The rows below give T cell receptor beta chains drawn from one sample of a study of blood T cell repertoires in COVID-19. Measured with immunoSEQ multiplex PCR; TCRdb has only the in-frame clones, and not every one. The sample contains 200,000 or so clones, approximately 84% of which appear only once. The specimen sequenced was peripheral blood. The receptor source for this set is a human donor with acute or convalescent COVID-19. The donor label of this sample is uncertain. CDR3s include the opening cysteine and the closing phenylalanine or tryptophan. D genes are given only for firm matches. Only some rows state a clone size, as once, few, many or a class for expanded clones.

>TRBV6-5|TRBJ1-2|.|.
CASISSGSLIYGYTF
TGTGCCAGCATTTCGTCCGGGTCCTTAATTTATGGCTACACCTTC
>TRBV7-2|TRBJ1-3|.|.
CASSWGYYSGNTIYF
TGTGCCAGCAGCTGGGGCTACTACTCTGGAAACACCATATATTTT
>TRBV18|TRBJ2-7|.|.
CASSPRAGEPYEQYF
TGTGCCAGCTCACCGCGGGCAGGGGAGCCCTACGAGCAGTACTTC
>TRBV3-1/TRBV3-2|TRBJ1-6|.|.
CASSQGRGVTPLHF
TGTGCCAGCAGCCAAGGACGGGGAGTGACACCCCTCCACTTT
>TRBV18|TRBJ2-5|TRBD2|.
CASSPPSSGIGETQYF
TGTGCCAGCTCACCACCATCTAGCGGGATCGGAGAGACCCAGTACTTC
>TRBV11-2|TRBJ1-5|TRBD1|few
CASSLGDRGLGQPQHF
TGTGCCAGCAGCTTAGGGGACAGGGGGCTAGGCCAGCCCCAGCATTTT
>TRBV11-2|TRBJ1-3|.|.
CASSLTGNTIYF
TGTGCCAGCAGCTTGACAGGAAACACCATATATTTT
>TRBV5-1|TRBJ2-7|.|.
CASSTLGTYEQYF
TGCGCCAGCAGCACCCTCGGTACCTACGAGCAGTACTTC
>TRBV12-3/TRBV12-4|TRBJ1-1|TRBD1|.
CASSLGTVKAFF
TGTGCCAGCAGTCTCGGGACAGTTAAAGCTTTCTTT
>TRBV4-1|TRBJ2-2|.|.
CASSQTDMSTGELFF
TGCGCCAGCAGCCAGACGGACATGAGCACCGGGGAGCTGTTTTTT
>TRBV11-3|TRBJ2-1|TRBD1|.
CASSSGQGNYNEQFF
TGTGCCAGCAGTTCCGGACAGGGAAATTACAATGAGCAGTTCTTC
>TRBV7-9|TRBJ1-3|.|.
CASSLGDSPGNTIYF
TGTGCCAGCAGCTTAGGAGACAGCCCTGGAAACACCATATATTTT
>TRBV6-2/TRBV6-3|TRBJ2-7|.|.
CASSYSNGGTYEQYF
TGTGCCAGCAGTTACTCGAACGGCGGGACCTACGAGCAGTACTTC
>TRBV2|TRBJ2-7|.|.
CASLDSPYEQYF
TGTGCCAGCCTGGACAGCCCCTACGAGCAGTACTTC
>TRBV5-5|TRBJ2-2|.|.
CASSLAGWTGELFF
TGTGCCAGCAGCTTGGCAGGGTGGACCGGGGAGCTGTTTTTT
>TRBV18|TRBJ1-2|.|.
CASSPDSHGYTF
TGTGCCAGCTCACCGGACAGTCATGGCTACACCTTC